This is a list of T cell receptor beta chains from one sample in a study of blood T cells in healthy people across ages. TCRdb redid the calling of the 5' RACE reads with MiXCR, one entry per CDR3 protein. The table has some 920,000 distinct CDR3 sequences, roughly 47% seen once. Sequencing was done on a sample of blood. Receptors were obtained from an older woman in good health. The CDR3 runs from the conserved cysteine through the conserved F or W. D genes are given only for firm matches. Clone size is given for some rows only: seen once, a few or many times, or a class if the clone is expanded.

v_gene	d_gene	abundance	j_gene	CDR3aa	CDR3nt
TRBV6-2/TRBV6-3	.	.	TRBJ2-1	CASNLGYNEQFF	TGTGCCAGCAATCTGGGGTACAATGAGCAGTTCTTC
TRBV7-9	.	.	TRBJ2-7	CASSDSVGHGYEQYF	TGTGCCAGCAGCGATAGCGTGGGGCACGGCTACGAGCAGTACTTC
TRBV4-2	TRBD1	few	TRBJ1-4	CASSHGQDNEKLFF	TGTGCCAGCAGCCATGGACAGGATAATGAAAAACTGTTTTTT
TRBV20-1	.	.	TRBJ1-1	CSAGGRGMDTEAFF	TGCAGTGCTGGAGGAAGGGGCATGGACACTGAAGCTTTCTTT
TRBV9	TRBD1	few	TRBJ1-1	CASSVDDRGLDTEAFF	TGTGCCAGCAGCGTAGACGACAGGGGGCTGGACACTGAAGCTTTCTTT
TRBV7-9	TRBD1	few	TRBJ2-7	CASSPGQGRYYEQYF	TGTGCCAGCAGCCCGGGACAGGGGAGGTACTACGAGCAGTACTTC
TRBV20-1	TRBD2	.	TRBJ2-7	CSAGLAGAGYEQYF	TGCAGTGCTGGGTTAGCGGGAGCGGGGTACGAGCAGTACTTC
TRBV18	.	.	TRBJ2-7	CASSQAVFGVNEQYF	TGTGCCAGCTCGCAGGCCGTTTTTGGTGTAAACGAGCAGTACTTC
TRBV5-4	.	once	TRBJ2-2	CASRGHPNTGELFF	TGTGCCAGCCGGGGACACCCGAACACCGGGGAGCTGTTTTTT
TRBV7-2	.	few	TRBJ1-4	CASSPSPANEKLFF	TGTGCCAGCAGCCCATCGCCAGCAAATGAAAAACTGTTTTTT
TRBV29-1	.	.	TRBJ2-1	CSVDWGTQFF	TGCAGCGTTGATTGGGGTACACAGTTCTTC
TRBV12-3/TRBV12-4	.	.	TRBJ1-5	CASSLSPPYSNQPQHF	TGTGCCAGCAGTCTCAGTCCACCATATAGCAATCAGCCCCAGCATTTT
TRBV7-9	TRBD1	.	TRBJ2-5	CASSRTGSETQYF	TGTGCCAGCAGCCGGACAGGGTCGGAGACCCAGTACTTC
TRBV4-3	.	.	TRBJ2-5	CASSQWGGWETQYF	TGCGCCAGCAGCCAGTGGGGGGGCTGGGAGACCCAGTACTTC
TRBV7-2	TRBD2	.	TRBJ2-5	CASSFGALAGRYDQYF	TGTGCCAGCAGCTTCGGGGCTCTAGCGGGACGGTACGATCAGTACTTC
TRBV6-1	.	.	TRBJ2-3	CASSERQGWRYEQYF	TGTGCCAGCAGTGAAAGGCAGGGTTGGCGCTACGAGCAGTATTTT
TRBV20-1	.	once	TRBJ2-3	CSARAGLAPGTDTQYF	TGCAGTGCTAGAGCGGGGCTAGCCCCCGGCACAGATACGCAGTATTTT
TRBV2	.	.	TRBJ2-1	CASEQGLYNEQFF	TGTGCCAGCGAACAGGGATTGTACAATGAGCAGTTCTTC
TRBV29-1	.	few	TRBJ2-5	CSVEEGGAAPQETQYF	TGCAGCGTTGAAGAGGGGGGGGCTGCCCCCCAAGAGACCCAGTACTTC
TRBV12-3/TRBV12-4	TRBD1	.	TRBJ2-7	CASSPGQADPYEQYF	TGTGCCAGCAGTCCCGGACAGGCCGACCCCTACGAGCAGTACTTC
TRBV6-5	TRBD1	.	TRBJ1-1	CASSPPPGGNTEAFF	TGTGCCAGCAGCCCCCCCCCAGGGGGGAACACTGAAGCTTTCTTT
TRBV20-1	TRBD2	.	TRBJ2-5	CSARGLAVRETQYF	TGCAGTGCTAGAGGGCTAGCGGTTAGAGAGACCCAGTACTTC
TRBV12-3/TRBV12-4	.	.	TRBJ2-3	CASSRARADTEYF	TGTGCCAGCAGCAGAGCGAGGGCAGATACGGAGTATTTT
TRBV20-1	.	few	TRBJ1-5	CSAHSGNQPQHF	TGCAGTGCTCATTCTGGCAATCAGCCCCAGCATTTT
TRBV4-1	.	.	TRBJ1-2	CASSQTVGQLYNYGYTF	TGCGCCAGCAGCCAAACGGTCGGACAGCTATATAACTATGGCTACACCTTC
TRBV6-5	.	.	TRBJ2-7	CASSVSGYREQYF	TGTGCCAGCAGTGTCAGCGGGTATCGCGAGCAGTACTTC
TRBV13	TRBD1	.	TRBJ2-1	CASSLTGTGGAWEQFF	TGTGCCAGCAGCTTAACAGGGACAGGGGGCGCATGGGAGCAGTTCTTC
TRBV4-3	.	.	TRBJ2-5	CASSSYREETQYF	TGCGCCAGCAGCTCTTACAGGGAAGAGACCCAGTACTTC
TRBV20-1	.	.	TRBJ2-5	CSAPATGRQETQYF	TGCAGTGCTCCAGCGACAGGGAGGCAAGAGACCCAGTACTTC
TRBV10-3	TRBD2	few	TRBJ2-7	CAISDRTSGSLPLLYEQYF	TGTGCCATCAGTGATCGGACTAGCGGGAGCCTTCCCCTACTGTACGAGCAGTACTTC
TRBV18	.	.	TRBJ2-5	CASSPSGVYNEQYF	TGTGCCAGTTCACCCTCTGGTGTCTACAATGAGCAGTACTTC
TRBV2	TRBD2	.	TRBJ2-1	CASSEIQRTSGYNEQFF	TGTGCCAGCAGTGAAATCCAGAGGACTAGCGGGTACAATGAGCAGTTCTTC
TRBV29-1	.	.	TRBJ1-2	CSGGQGEYGYTF	TGCAGCGGTGGCCAGGGTGAATATGGCTACACCTTC
TRBV7-9	.	.	TRBJ1-2	CASSPSWQGNGYTF	TGTGCCAGCAGCCCCTCGTGGCAGGGTAATGGCTACACCTTC
TRBV28	.	.	TRBJ1-2	CASSEGYDGYTF	TGTGCCAGCAGTGAGGGATACGATGGCTACACCTTC
TRBV10-3	.	.	TRBJ2-7	CAISIEQTNEQYF	TGTGCCATCAGCATAGAGCAGACCAATGAGCAGTACTTC
TRBV28	.	few	TRBJ2-5	CASGDRQETQYF	TGTGCCAGCGGCGACAGGCAAGAGACCCAGTACTTC
TRBV7-8	TRBD2	.	TRBJ2-3	CASSPPSGKADTQYF	TGTGCCAGCAGCCCCCCTAGCGGGAAGGCAGATACGCAGTATTTT
TRBV20-1	TRBD2	.	TRBJ2-6	CSARDTGEGRRANVLTF	TGCAGTGCTAGAGATACGGGGGAGGGGCGTAGGGCCAACGTCCTGACTTTC
TRBV28	.	few	TRBJ2-6	CASSSFSQKPGSSSGANVLTF	TGTGCCAGCAGTTCGTTCTCCCAGAAACCGGGGAGTTCCTCTGGGGCCAACGTCCTGACTTTC
TRBV6-4	TRBD2	few	TRBJ2-1	CASSANAGGYEQFF	TGTGCCAGCAGTGCTAATGCGGGAGGTTATGAGCAGTTCTTC
TRBV7-2	.	.	TRBJ2-5	CASTGLAKETQYF	TGTGCCAGCACCGGATTAGCCAAAGAGACCCAGTACTTC
TRBV7-2	TRBD2	few	TRBJ2-6	CASSLTLAGSSGANVLTF	TGTGCCAGCAGCTTGACCCTAGCGGGCAGCTCTGGGGCCAACGTCCTGACTTTC
TRBV14	TRBD2	many	TRBJ2-3	CASSQELLADVTDTQYF	TGTGCCAGCAGCCAAGAATTACTAGCGGACGTCACAGATACGCAGTATTTT
TRBV6-1	.	.	TRBJ1-5	CASSGDLGGNQPQHF	TGTGCCAGCAGTGGAGATTTAGGGGGCAATCAGCCCCAGCATTTT
TRBV29-1	.	.	TRBJ2-6	CGVGSSGANVLTF	TGCGGCGTTGGAAGCTCTGGGGCCAACGTCCTGACTTTC
TRBV20-1	.	few	TRBJ2-7	CSARDQGRNSYEQYF	TGCAGTGCTAGAGATCAGGGCAGGAACTCCTACGAGCAGTACTTC
TRBV4-2	TRBD2	once	TRBJ2-3	CASSPGTSGRIGVADTQYF	TGTGCCAGCAGCCCAGGGACTAGCGGGAGAATAGGAGTTGCAGATACGCAGTATTTT
TRBV4-1	.	few	TRBJ2-6	CASSQVPGALGANVLTF	TGCGCCAGCAGCCAAGTACCAGGGGCGCTGGGGGCCAACGTCCTGACTTTC
TRBV30	.	.	TRBJ1-6	CAWNVGRINSPLHF	TGTGCCTGGAATGTTGGCAGGATAAATTCACCCCTCCACTTT
TRBV10-1	.	.	TRBJ2-3	CATSGGADTQYF	TGCGCCACCAGCGGAGGGGCAGATACGCAGTATTTT